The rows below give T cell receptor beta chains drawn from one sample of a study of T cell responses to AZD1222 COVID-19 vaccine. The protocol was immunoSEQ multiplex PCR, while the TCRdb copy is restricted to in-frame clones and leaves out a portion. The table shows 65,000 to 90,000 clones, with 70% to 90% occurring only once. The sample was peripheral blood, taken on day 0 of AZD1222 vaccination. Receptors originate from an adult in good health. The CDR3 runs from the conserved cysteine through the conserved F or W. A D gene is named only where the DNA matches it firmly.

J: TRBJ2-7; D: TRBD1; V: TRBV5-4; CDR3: CASSSGQGTYEQYF
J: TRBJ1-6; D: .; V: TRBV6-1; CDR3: CASSEEGKLSPLHF
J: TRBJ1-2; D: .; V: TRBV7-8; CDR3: CASSLLQGINYGYTF
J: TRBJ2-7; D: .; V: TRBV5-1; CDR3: CASSLAPPYEQYF
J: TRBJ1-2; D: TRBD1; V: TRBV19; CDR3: CASSMTGDGYTF
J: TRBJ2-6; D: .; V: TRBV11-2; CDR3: CASTRTESSGANVLTF
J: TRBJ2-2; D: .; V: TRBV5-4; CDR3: CASSLTGASTGELFF
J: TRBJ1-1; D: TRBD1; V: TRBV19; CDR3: CASSGQGSEAFF
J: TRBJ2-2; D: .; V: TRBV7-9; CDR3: CASSLVSAGELFF
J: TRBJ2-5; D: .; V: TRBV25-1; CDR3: CASSIIRSGAETQYF
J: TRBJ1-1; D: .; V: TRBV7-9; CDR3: CASDGLTEAFF
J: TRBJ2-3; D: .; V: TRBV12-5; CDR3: CASGYTDTQYF
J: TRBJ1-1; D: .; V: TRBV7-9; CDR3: CASSSEWTEAFF
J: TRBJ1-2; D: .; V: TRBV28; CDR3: CASSSGVNYGYTF
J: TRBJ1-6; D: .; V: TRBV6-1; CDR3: CASSDRQIYNSPLHF
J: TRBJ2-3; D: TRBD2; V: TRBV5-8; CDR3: CASSRRGAGADTQYF
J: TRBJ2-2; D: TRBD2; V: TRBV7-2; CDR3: CASSPRTSGDNTGELFF